This TCR beta chain came from a study of CD8 T cells in Susac syndrome. In regard to this clonotype: Its antigen is currently unknown. At one boundary the junction diverges from the germline segment, which might be a read error.

Study-level results: The study acknowledged a relatively small number of individuals in its TCR sequencing and HLA analysis.

With random hexamers, reverse transcription was performed on roughly 0.45 to 1 ug of RNA. TCRdb called the immunoSEQ multiplex PCR reads again in MiXCR, with one record for every CDR3 protein. The sample comprises roughly 120,000 distinct CDR3 sequences, approximately 96% of which are singletons, and roughly 0.087% rests with the top ten. TCR beta sequences were obtained from blood CD8+ and CD4+ T cells. Negative isolation was used for CD8+ and CD4+ T cells, and FACS enrichment was applied to TEMRA cells. Sequenced material: CD4+ T cells from PBMCs. The receptor comes from a human donor in good health.

The CDR3 DNA reads as TGCGCCAGCAGTAGCCCGGGACTCTCTCGAAGGGACTTC. Its translation is CASSSPGLSRRDF. The rearrangement links TRBV10-2 to TRBJ2-7; perhaps TRBD2 as D (6 bases). The CDR3 spans 13 residues. Germline values: CDR1 WSHSY, CDR2 SAAADI.